Presented here are 28 T cell receptor beta chains from one specimen sequenced in a study of cytomegalovirus exposure and HLA in healthy donors. With 60 Vbeta and 13 Jbeta primers, the PCR was carried out. The table came from immunoSEQ multiplex PCR; TCRdb's copy has only in-frame clones and leaves some out. This sample has about 94,000 clones, with around 73% found just once. Material: PBMCs. These receptors were obtained from a woman aged 60-75 years in good health and CMV-seronegative.

This chain connects TRBV5-5 to TRBJ2-2; unclear D gene. The length of the CDR3 is 14 residues. Germline-derived CDR1 and CDR2 are SGHKS and YYEKEE (reference sequence). V shed 6 bases and J shed 1 base, with 10 bases lying between them. The CDR3 DNA reads as TGTGCCAGCACCCCGGGTCAGAACACCGGGGAGCTGTTTTTT. It translates to CASTPGQNTGELFF. Together with reference TRBV5-5 and TRBJ2-2, the CDR3 gives the full variable domain: DAGVTQSPTHLIKTRGQQVTLRCSPISGHKSVSWYQQVLGQGPQFIFQYYEKEERGRGNFPDRFSARQFPNYSSELNVNALLLGDSALYLCASTPGQNTGELFFGEGSRLTVL.

This clone has a single count. The V call is TRBV18, the J call TRBJ2-5; the D gene is possibly TRBD1 (6 bases). Between the trimmed V and J ends, which lost 4 bases and 4 bases, there was a span of 16 bases. CDR3 length: 15 residues. Germline V gene sequence: CDR1 KGHSH, CDR2 LQKENI. This CDR3 reads CASSLQGPMVETQYF. The CDR3 bases are TGTGCCAGCTCACTCCAGGGGCCGATGGTAGAGACCCAGTACTTC.

The gene calls are TRBV7-2 and TRBJ2-3, with 9 bases fitting TRBD1. The CDR3 spans 16 residues. Germline V gives CDR1 SGHTA, CDR2 FQGNSA. Unmatched junction bases numbered 7, after V lost 5 bases and J lost 1 base. This CDR3 is CASSVQRQGGTDTQYF. For the CDR3, the DNA is TGTGCCAGCAGCGTCCAGAGACAGGGGGGCACAGATACGCAGTATTTT.

The V and J genes are TRBV19 and TRBJ2-7, with TRBD2 matching over 8 bases. CDR3 length equals 15 residues. With 5 bases clipped from V and 0 bases from J, the junction kept 6 bases outside the gene matches. CDR1 is LNHDA and CDR2 is SQIVND in the germline V gene (reference sequence). CDR3 nucleotides: TGTGCCAGTAGTTCGGGAGGGGACCGCTCCTACGAGCAGTACTTC. Protein sequence: CASSSGGDRSYEQYF.

J is TRBJ2-3 and V is TRBV10-3, with D tentatively TRBD2 (6 bases). V lost 9 bases, J lost 3 bases, and 13 bases lay in between. The CDR3 length is 13 residues. The V gene's germline CDR1 is ENHRY and CDR2 SYGVKD. The CDR3 coding sequence is TGTGCCATTTTGGGAGGAGAGACAGATACGCAGTATTTT. Translated: CAILGGETDTQYF.

V is TRBV5-1 and J is TRBJ1-2, with D hard to call. CDR1 SGHRS and CDR2 YFSETQ come from the germline V gene. The V gene lost 0 bases and the J gene lost 0 bases, with 6 bases spanning the gap. This CDR3 is 14 amino acids long. The CDR3 here is CASSLETANYGYTF. The DNA for the CDR3 is TGCGCCAGCAGCTTGGAAACGGCTAACTATGGCTACACCTTC.

This clone has a single count. The chain employs TRBV15 and TRBJ1-2, with D unclear. Trimming took off 0 bases at V and 4 bases at J, with 12 bases between the two ends. In germline, CDR1 is LNHNV, CDR2 YYDKDF (reference sequence). This CDR3 comprises 15 residues. CDR3 sequence (DNA): TGTGCCACCAGCAGAGATCTTAGAGGTGGCTATGGCTACACCTTC. Translation: CATSRDLRGGYGYTF.

The chain has TRBV6-5 and TRBJ2-2; the D gene is possibly TRBD2 (5 bases). Germline CDR1 reads MNHEY; CDR2 reads SVGAGI. Trimming took 6 bases from V and 4 from J, leaving 12 bases between them. This CDR3 is built from 14 residues. Here the CDR3 reads CASRAQAGTGELFF. In DNA form, the CDR3 reads TGTGCCAGCAGAGCCCAGGCGGGCACCGGGGAGCTGTTTTTT.

The chain links TRBV7-9 to TRBJ2-7; 7 bases are shared with TRBD1. CDR1 SEHNR and CDR2 FQNEAQ come from the germline V gene (reference sequence). The J segment lost 6 bases and the V segment lost 5 bases, leaving 10 bases of the junction unmatched. This CDR3 spans 14 amino acids. CDR3 DNA: TGTGCCAGCAGCGTCGACAGGGTGGTCGGCGAGCAGTACTTC. Its protein is CASSVDRVVGEQYF.

The chain recombines TRBV19 with TRBJ2-7; 9 bases align to TRBD1. Germline trimming cut 5 bases from V and 3 bases from J; bases unmatched to any gene: 5. The CDR3 consists of 14 residues. Germline CDR1 and CDR2: LNHDA and SQIVND (reference sequence). CDR3: CASSAGTGLYEQYF. In DNA form, the CDR3 reads TGTGCCAGTAGTGCCGGGACAGGGCTCTACGAGCAGTACTTC.

The V gene is TRBV2, the J gene TRBJ1-3; the D gene is possibly TRBD1 (6 bases). Trimming removed 1 base from V and 2 bases from J, with 12 bases in between. The germline gives CDR1 SNHLY, CDR2 FYNNEI. This CDR3 is 16 amino acids long. CDR3 in DNA: TGTGCCAGCAGTGAAGAAATGACAGGAGCTGGAAACACCATATATTTT. Translating it yields CASSEEMTGAGNTIYF.

The V call is TRBV5-1, the J call TRBJ2-5; TRBD2 aligns across 7 bases. The J segment lost 0 bases and the V segment lost 3 bases, leaving 2 bases of the junction unmatched. The CDR3 has 14 residues. Germline CDR1 SGHRS, CDR2 YFSETQ. The CDR3: CASSSGTNQETQYF. The CDR3, as DNA: TGCGCCAGCAGCTCCGGGACTAACCAAGAGACCCAGTACTTC. The whole variable domain, filled in from reference TRBV5-1 and TRBJ2-5, reads KAGVTQTPRYLIKTRGQQVTLSCSPISGHRSVSWYQQTPGQGLQFLFEYFSETQRNKGNFPGRFSGRQFSNSRSEMNVSTLELGDSALYLCASSSGTNQETQYFGPGTRLLVL.

The V gene is TRBV7-8, the J gene TRBJ1-1; TRBD1 matches 9 bases. V trimming: 2 bases; J trimming: 5 bases; junction bases outside the gene matches: 3. The length of the CDR3 is 14 residues. Per germline, CDR1 SGHVS and CDR2 FQNEAQ. The chain's CDR3 is CASSLRDRATEAFF. The CDR3 nucleotides read TGTGCCAGCAGCTTACGGGACAGGGCTACTGAAGCTTTCTTT.

In this sample, this clone turned up a few times. V is TRBV28 and J is TRBJ2-7, with 8 nucleotides matching TRBD2. There are 15 residues in the CDR3. V gave up 2 bases and J gave up 7 bases; unmatched junction bases: 10. Germline V lookup: CDR1 MDHEN, CDR2 SYDVKM. CDR3 in DNA: TGTGCCAGCAGTTTAGGTGGACTAGCCCCTAGGGAGCAGTACTTC. It translates to CASSLGGLAPREQYF.

The chain couples TRBV28 to TRBJ2-4; 14 bases match TRBD2. The CDR3 loop spans 14 amino acids. The trim removed 5 bases at V and 8 bases at J, leaving 2 bases unmatched. Looked up from germline, CDR1 is MDHEN and CDR2 is SYDVKM. This CDR3 is CASSGGLAGDIQYF. The CDR3 DNA follows: TGTGCCAGCAGTGGGGGACTAGCGGGAGACATTCAGTACTTC.

The chain links TRBV7-2 to TRBJ1-2; perhaps TRBD1 as D (5 bases). The CDR3 spans 15 residues. V was clipped by 5 bases and J by 0 bases, with 13 bases between them. Looked up from germline, CDR1 is SGHTA and CDR2 is FQGNSA. The CDR3 DNA is TGTGCCAGCAGCCAACTGGGGGGTACTAACTATGGCTACACCTTC. It yields the protein CASSQLGGTNYGYTF.

V is TRBV5-4 and J is TRBJ2-1; TRBD2 agrees at 12 bases. The CDR3 spans 15 residues. J gave up 12 bases and V 0 bases, and 7 bases lay outside the gene matches. Germline values: CDR1 SGHNT, CDR2 YYREEE (reference sequence). CDR3 bases: TGTGCCAGCAGCTTGGCGGCTAGCGGGGGGGCCTCGCAGTTCTTC. Its translation: CASSLAASGGASQFF.

This clone was counted a single time. The CDR3 loop is CAWRPGLAGGNEQYF. The CDR3 nucleotides read TGTGCCTGGAGACCTGGACTAGCGGGCGGGAACGAGCAGTACTTC. The rearrangement joins TRBV30 to TRBJ2-7; 11 nucleotides agree with TRBD2. Trimming took 3 bases from V and 5 from J; bases not matched to a gene: 9. Germline CDR1 reads GTSNPN; CDR2 reads SVGIG (reference sequence). This CDR3 is built from 15 residues.

In its sample, this clone was seen a few times. The V call is TRBV7-9, the J call TRBJ1-1; weak D call: TRBD1 (6 bases). V shed 5 bases and J shed 1 base, with 14 bases lying between them. Germline CDR1 and CDR2: SEHNR and FQNEAQ (reference sequence). This CDR3 has 15 residues. The CDR3 region is CASSPERGGNTEAFF. Here the CDR3 DNA reads TGTGCCAGCAGCCCGGAAAGGGGGGGGAACACTGAAGCTTTCTTT.

The chain combines TRBV6-5 with TRBJ2-2; TRBD2 is a possible D gene (5 bases). The CDR3 consists of 15 residues. The V gene's germline CDR1 is MNHEY and CDR2 SVGAGI. The ends were cut back, 8 bases at V and 2 bases at J, with 15 bases in the middle. This CDR3 is CASSRERANTGELFF. The CDR3, as DNA: TGTGCCAGCTCGAGGGAGAGGGCTAACACCGGGGAGCTGTTTTTT.

The chain is built from TRBV11-3 and TRBJ2-3; D may be TRBD2 (6 bases). The V end lost 5 bases, the J end lost 2 bases, and 14 bases lay between the germline ends. The CDR3 totals 15 residues. From germline, CDR1 is SGHNT and CDR2 YENEEA. CDR3 sequence reads: CASSPSAGPTDTQYF. The CDR3 region has the DNA TGTGCCAGCAGCCCTAGTGCGGGGCCCACAGATACGCAGTATTTT. Full variable domain (remainder filled in from reference TRBV11-3 and TRBJ2-3): EAGVVQSPRYKIIEKKQPVAFWCNPISGHNTLYWYLQNLGQGPELLIRYENEEAVDDSQLPKDRFSAERLKGVDSTLKIQPAELGDSAVYLCASSPSAGPTDTQYFGPGTRLTVL.

The CDR3 here is CASSLGQGDYEQYF. In nucleotides, the CDR3 is TGTGCCAGCAGCTTGGGTCAGGGGGACTACGAGCAGTACTTC. The chain has TRBV5-4 and TRBJ2-7, with 7 bases matching TRBD1. Trimming took 0 bases from V and 3 from J; bases not matched to a gene: 3. CDR1 is SGHNT and CDR2 is YYREEE in the germline V gene (reference sequence). The CDR3 spans 14 residues.

V and J are TRBV19 and TRBJ2-3; 11 bases fit TRBD2. The germline CDR1 and CDR2 sequences are LNHDA and SQIVND (reference sequence). The CDR3 covers 16 residues. Trimming removed 2 bases from V and 5 bases from J; junction bases left unmatched: 6. The CDR3, as DNA: TGTGCCAGTAGTATAAGTACTAGCGGGAGTGGAGATACGCAGTATTTT. It encodes CASSISTSGSGDTQYF.

The chain uses TRBV28 and TRBJ2-1; D perhaps matches TRBD1 (6 bases). Germline V gene lookup returns CDR1 MDHEN and CDR2 SYDVKM. The CDR3 totals 13 residues. The germline V and J ends were trimmed by 5 bases and 13 bases, with 18 bases remaining between them. Written as DNA, the CDR3 is TGTGCCAGCAGTAAACAGGGATGGGTCGGTCAGTTCTTC. Protein sequence: CASSKQGWVGQFF.

V usage is TRBV7-8 and J usage is TRBJ1-4; TRBD1 matches 7 bases. CDR1 is SGHVS and CDR2 is FQNEAQ in the germline V gene. J gave up 7 bases and V 5 bases, and 10 bases lay outside the gene matches. CDR3 length: 15 residues. This CDR3 reads CASSRETGPGEKLFF. The CDR3 region has the DNA TGTGCCAGCAGCCGAGAGACAGGGCCAGGTGAAAAACTGTTTTTT.

The chain couples TRBV19 to TRBJ2-6; 7 nucleotides line up with TRBD2. The CDR3 length is 14 residues. CDR1 is LNHDA and CDR2 is SQIVND in the germline V gene (reference sequence). Trimming took 11 bases from V and 4 from J; bases not matched to a gene: 8. The CDR3 region has the DNA TGTGCCGTCGGGGGGAAATCGGGGGCCAACGTCCTGACTTTC. Amino acids: CAVGGKSGANVLTF.

The chain couples TRBV25-1 to TRBJ2-1; D remains ambiguous. Germline CDR1 MGHDK, CDR2 SYGVNS. This CDR3 contains 10 residues. Trimming shortened V by 4 bases and J by 9 bases, and 4 bases separated the two germline ends. CDR3 DNA sequence: TGTGCCAGCAGTGGGGCTGAGCAGTTCTTC. This translates into CASSGAEQFF.

This chain connects TRBV4-3 to TRBJ2-3, with a weak D call TRBD2 (6 bases). The CDR3 is 16 residues long. CDR1 is LGHNA and CDR2 is YSLEER in the germline V gene. The germline V and J ends were trimmed by 6 bases and 0 bases, with 16 bases remaining between them. CDR3 sequence: CASSRGVFISTDTQYF. In nucleotides, the CDR3 is TGCGCCAGCAGTCGCGGGGTATTTATTAGCACAGATACGCAGTATTTT.